This T cell receptor (beta chain) was identified in a study of human T cells and chemical hapten exposure. Study-wide findings and caveats: Expanded TCRs created a significantly greater count of big CDR3 similarity clusters than controls did.

TCRdb called the RACE reads again in MiXCR, with one record for every CDR3 protein. The sample has around 150,000 distinct CDR3 sequences, about 14% seen once; the top ten hold approximately 1.5%. A note on this clonotype: The antigen is unknown.

The germline V and J ends were trimmed by 6 bases and 4 bases, with 12 bases remaining between them. The CDR3 has 14 residues. Looked up from germline, CDR1 is SGHAT and CDR2 is FQDESV (reference sequence). The time point: patch test 1, 2 weeks after DPC sensitization. Treatment defined: therapeutic diphenylcyclopropenone sensitization with weekly scalp DPC. The starting material was whole blood, obtained in connection with sensitization to the hapten diphenylcyclopropenone (DPC). The receptor's source is a woman younger than 45 with alopecia areata. Some clones in this sample may be carry-over from other donors' samples. V gene TRBV11-1 combines with J gene TRBJ2-2; D is perhaps TRBD1 (6 bases). The CDR3 is CASSDRTSTGELFF. CDR3 in DNA: TGTGCCAGCAGTGACAGGACGAGCACCGGGGAGCTGTTTTTT.